This section outlines one TCR beta chain sequence together with its context. The treatment was: 15 Gy SBRT to primary tumor, nephrectomy 4 weeks later. The protocol was immunoSEQ multiplex PCR, while the TCRdb copy is restricted to in-frame clones and leaves out a portion. Of 18,000 or so clones detected, less than 65% appear once; the ten largest clones hold approximately 10%. This sample stems from a study of radiation and T cells in renal cell carcinoma. V was trimmed by 2 bases and J by 3 bases, leaving 9 bases between them. The CDR3 sequence is 15 residues long. From germline, CDR1 is SGHRS and CDR2 YFSETQ.

The sequencing here drew on tumor tissue, taken from a patient whose treatment included radiotherapy and nephrectomy. The sequence derives from a man aged 50 to 60 with renal cell carcinoma. The genes are TRBV5-1 and TRBJ2-6; weak D call: TRBD2 (6 bases). CDR3 loop: CASSLGEDGANVLTF. The CDR3 nucleotides are TGCGCCAGCAGCTTAGGGGAGGATGGGGCCAACGTCCTGACTTTC. The full variable domain, in which reference TRBV5-1 and TRBJ2-6 provide the parts outside the CDR3, is KAGVTQTPRYLIKTRGQQVTLSCSPISGHRSVSWYQQTPGQGLQFLFEYFSETQRNKGNFPGRFSGRQFSNSRSEMNVSTLELGDSALYLCASSLGEDGANVLTFGAGSRLTVL.